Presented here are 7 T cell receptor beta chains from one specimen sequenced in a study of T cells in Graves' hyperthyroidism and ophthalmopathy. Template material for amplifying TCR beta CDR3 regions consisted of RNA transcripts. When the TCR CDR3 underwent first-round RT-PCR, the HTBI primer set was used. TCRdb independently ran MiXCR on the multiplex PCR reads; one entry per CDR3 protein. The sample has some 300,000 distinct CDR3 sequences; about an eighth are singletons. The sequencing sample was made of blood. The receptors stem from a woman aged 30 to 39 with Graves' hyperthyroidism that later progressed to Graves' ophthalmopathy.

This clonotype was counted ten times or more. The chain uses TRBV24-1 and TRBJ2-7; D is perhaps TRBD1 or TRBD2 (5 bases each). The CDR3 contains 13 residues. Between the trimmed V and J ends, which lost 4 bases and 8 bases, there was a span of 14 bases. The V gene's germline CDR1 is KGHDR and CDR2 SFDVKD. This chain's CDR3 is CATSDFRGDKQYF. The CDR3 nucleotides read TGTGCCACCAGTGACTTCCGAGGGGATAAGCAGTACTTC.

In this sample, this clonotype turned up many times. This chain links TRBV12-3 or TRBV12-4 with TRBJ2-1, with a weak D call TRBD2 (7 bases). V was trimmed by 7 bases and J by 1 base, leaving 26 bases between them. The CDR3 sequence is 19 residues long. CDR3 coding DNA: TGTGCCAGCACCATTAATCCTGCCCTAGGGGGAGGGTCCTACAATGAGCAGTTCTTC. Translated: CASTINPALGGGSYNEQFF.

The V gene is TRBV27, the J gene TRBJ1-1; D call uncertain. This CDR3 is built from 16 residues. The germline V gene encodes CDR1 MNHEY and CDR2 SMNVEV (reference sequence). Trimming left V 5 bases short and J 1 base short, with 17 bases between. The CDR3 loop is CASSHLSAGRNTEAFF. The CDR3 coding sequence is TGTGCCAGCAGTCACCTCAGCGCCGGGAGGAACACTGAAGCTTTCTTT.

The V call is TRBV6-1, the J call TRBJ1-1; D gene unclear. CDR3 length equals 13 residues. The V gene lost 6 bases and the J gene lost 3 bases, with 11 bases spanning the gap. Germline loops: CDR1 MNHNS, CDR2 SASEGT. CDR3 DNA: TGTGCCAGCAGCCGAAATTGGGACACTGAAGCTTTCTTT. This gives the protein CASSRNWDTEAFF.

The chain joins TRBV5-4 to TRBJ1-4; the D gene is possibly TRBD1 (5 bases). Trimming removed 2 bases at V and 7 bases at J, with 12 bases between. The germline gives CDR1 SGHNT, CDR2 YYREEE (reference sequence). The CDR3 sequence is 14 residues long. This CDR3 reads CASSLGDRGEKLFF. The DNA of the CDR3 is TGTGCCAGCAGCTTAGGAGACAGAGGTGAAAAACTGTTTTTT.

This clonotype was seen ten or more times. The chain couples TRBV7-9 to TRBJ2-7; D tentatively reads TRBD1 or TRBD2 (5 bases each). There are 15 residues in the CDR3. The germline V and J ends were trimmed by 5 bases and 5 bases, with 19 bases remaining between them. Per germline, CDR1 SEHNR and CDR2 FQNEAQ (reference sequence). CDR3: CASSGRDDNKDEQYF. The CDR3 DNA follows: TGTGCCAGCAGCGGCCGGGACGACAATAAGGACGAGCAGTACTTC.

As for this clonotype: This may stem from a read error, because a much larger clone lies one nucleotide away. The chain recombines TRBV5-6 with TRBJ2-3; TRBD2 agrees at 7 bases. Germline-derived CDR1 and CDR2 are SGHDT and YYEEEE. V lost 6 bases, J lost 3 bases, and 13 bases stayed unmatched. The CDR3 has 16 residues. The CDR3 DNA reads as TGTGCCAGCACCTCCCCCCTCCTAGCGGCAACAGATACGCAGTATTTT. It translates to CASTSPLLAATDTQYF.